The 25 T cell receptor beta chains in this list originate from one sample, sequenced in a study of shared clonotypes between healthy human individuals. Naive CD8 cells lacked CD45RO, underwent positive selection for CCR7 and left out terminally differentiated effector memory CD45RA+ cells. TCRdb keeps only in-frame clones here, not all; method: immunoSEQ multiplex PCR. The table lists around 2.1 million clones, more than 85% of them singletons. The specimen was naive CD8+ T cells from PBMCs. These receptors came from a man aged 18 to 30 in good health. Some clones in this sample may be carry-over from other donors' samples.

CDR3 bases: TGTGCCAGCAGTGCCCTTCAGCAGTACTTC. This codes for CASSALQQYF. This chain uses TRBV25-1 with TRBJ2-7; D ambiguous. This CDR3 contains 10 residues. The germline CDR1 and CDR2 sequences are MGHDK and SYGVNS. V lost 4 bases to trimming and J lost 8 bases, with 6 bases between them.

V is TRBV11-2 and J is TRBJ2-3; TRBD2 agrees at 7 bases. Germline CDR1 and CDR2: SGHAT and FQNNGV. Trimming removed 5 bases from V and 0 bases from J; junction bases left unmatched: 5. The CDR3 is 15 amino acids. As DNA, the CDR3 is TGTGCCAGCAGCGCCAGCGGGATTAGCACAGATACGCAGTATTTT. Translation: CASSASGISTDTQYF. Looking up the rest from reference TRBV11-2 and TRBJ2-3 gives the full variable domain: EAGVAQSPRYKIIEKRQSVAFWCNPISGHATLYWYQQILGQGPKLLIQFQNNGVVDDSQLPKDRFSAERLKGVDSTLKIQPAKLEDSAVYLCASSASGISTDTQYFGPGTRLTVL.

The J gene is TRBJ2-7, the V gene TRBV27; no clear D. V lost 6 bases and J lost 6, with 24 bases in between. The germline CDR1 and CDR2 sequences are MNHEY and SMNVEV (reference sequence). CDR3 length: 16 amino acids. The CDR3 spells CASSPVHGTLTGEQYF. Written as DNA, the CDR3 is TGTGCCAGCAGCCCGGTACACGGTACCCTAACGGGCGAGCAGTACTTC.

The genes are TRBV6-6 and TRBJ1-5; D may be TRBD1 (5 bases). Germline V lookup: CDR1 MNHNY, CDR2 SVGAGI (reference sequence). V lost 6 bases, J lost 3 bases, and 15 bases lay in between. The CDR3 extends over 15 amino acids. The CDR3 loop reads CASRDMDLTNQPQHF. DNA for the CDR3: TGTGCCAGCAGGGACATGGATCTGACCAATCAGCCCCAGCATTTT.

The V gene is TRBV29-1, the J gene TRBJ1-2, with TRBD1 identical over 7 bases. The CDR3 is 14 amino acids. Germline V gene lookup returns CDR1 SQVTM and CDR2 ANQGSEA. V shed 3 bases and J 4 bases; nucleotides not matched to a gene: 8. This chain's CDR3 is CSVEFWDSAYGYTF. CDR3 nucleotides: TGCAGCGTTGAGTTCTGGGACAGTGCCTATGGCTACACCTTC.

Comments on this clone: The sample has other DNA sequences that encode this CDR3 too. The chain has TRBV7-2 and TRBJ2-7; 12 bases line up with TRBD2. This CDR3 is built from 15 residues. Germline V gives CDR1 SGHTA, CDR2 FQGNSA. Trimming cost V 6 bases and J 1 base; bases outside gene matches: 4. Written as DNA, the CDR3 is TGTGCCAGCAGTTATGGGACTAGCGGGTCCTACGAGCAGTACTTC. As protein: CASSYGTSGSYEQYF. The full variable domain, rest sourced from reference TRBV7-2 and TRBJ2-7, is GAGVSQSPSNKVTEKGKDVELRCDPISGHTALYWYRQSLGQGLEFLIYFQGNSAPDKSGLPSDRFSAERTGGSVSTLTIQRTQQEDSAVYLCASSYGTSGSYEQYFGPGTRLTVT.

The chain recombines TRBV6-5 with TRBJ1-2; TRBD1 matches at 8 bases. V was clipped by 6 bases and J by 5 bases; unmatched bases: 8. In germline, CDR1 is MNHEY, CDR2 SVGAGI. This CDR3 is built from 14 residues. The CDR3 DNA is TGTGCCAGCAGCAAGACAGGGGATTATTATGGCTACACCTTC. Protein product: CASSKTGDYYGYTF.

The rearrangement links TRBV5-4 to TRBJ2-7, with D maybe TRBD1 (6 bases). The CDR3 is 16 amino acids. Germline CDR1 SGHNT, CDR2 YYREEE (reference sequence). V lost 2 bases and J 0 bases, leaving 15 bases between the germline ends. For the CDR3, the DNA is TGTGCCAGCAGCTTTCGTCAGGGGCTCAGCTCCTACGAGCAGTACTTC. This codes for CASSFRQGLSSYEQYF.

The CDR3 DNA follows: TGTGCCATCAGTGATTACGGTTTTCGGGTTATGAACACTGAAGCTTTCTTT. Translation gives CAISDYGFRVMNTEAFF. The V gene is TRBV10-3, the J gene TRBJ1-1, with no clear D. The CDR3 has 17 residues. Germline CDR1 ENHRY, CDR2 SYGVKD. Deletions cut 3 bases from V and 0 bases from J, with 17 bases between.

The chain recombines TRBV7-9 with TRBJ2-7; D might be TRBD1 (5 bases). V lost 5 bases, J lost 6 bases, and 20 bases lay in between. The CDR3 totals 15 residues. The V gene's germline CDR1 is SEHNR and CDR2 FQNEAQ (reference sequence). The CDR3 region is CASSGKLGPVSEQYF. DNA of the CDR3: TGTGCCAGCAGCGGCAAGTTGGGGCCCGTTAGCGAGCAGTACTTC.

J is TRBJ2-1 and V is TRBV19, with 9 bases that match TRBD2. The CDR3 runs to 17 residues. V was pared by 5 bases and J by 4 bases, with 12 bases of the junction left unmatched. Germline V lookup: CDR1 LNHDA, CDR2 SQIVND (reference sequence). The chain's CDR3 is CASSGVGASGKYNEQFF. CDR3 bases: TGTGCCAGTAGTGGGGTGGGGGCTAGCGGGAAATACAATGAGCAGTTCTTC.

This rearrangement joins TRBV4-1 to TRBJ1-1; a weak D match, TRBD1 (6 bases). The germline gives CDR1 MGHRA, CDR2 YSYEKL. This CDR3 has 16 amino acids. Trimming pared 4 bases from V and 5 bases from J, leaving 20 bases between. This CDR3 reads CASSPHPGERGTEAFF. Here the CDR3 DNA reads TGCGCCAGCAGCCCTCATCCAGGGGAGAGAGGAACTGAAGCTTTCTTT.

The chain carries TRBV2 and TRBJ2-7; 14 bases line up with TRBD2. In germline, CDR1 is SNHLY, CDR2 FYNNEI. The CDR3 has 14 amino acids. The V segment lost 6 bases and the J segment 6 bases; nucleotides outside the gene matches: 4. CDR3 nucleotide sequence: TGTGCCAGCAGCGACGGGACTAGCGGGGGCGAGCAGTACTTC. It is translated as CASSDGTSGGEQYF.

The genes are TRBV9 and TRBJ2-3; D might be TRBD2 (6 bases). CDR1 and CDR2 (germline): SGDLS, YYNGEE. V was trimmed by 3 bases and J by 2 bases, leaving 16 bases between them. The CDR3 sequence is 16 residues long. The CDR3 nucleotides read TGTGCCAGCAGCGCCGGGGCGGGGCAAATCACAGATACGCAGTATTTT. It translates to CASSAGAGQITDTQYF.

V and J are TRBV2 and TRBJ1-3; no reliable D call. Trimming took off 7 bases at V and 2 bases at J, with 21 bases between the two ends. Germline values: CDR1 SNHLY, CDR2 FYNNEI. The CDR3 contains 17 residues. The CDR3 protein is CASTDLGRVLPGNTIYF. The CDR3, as DNA: TGTGCCAGCACCGACCTTGGGCGCGTCCTGCCTGGAAACACCATATATTTT.

The chain is built from TRBV27 and TRBJ2-1; 7 positions match TRBD2. Germline lookup yields CDR1 MNHEY and CDR2 SMNVEV (reference sequence). The CDR3 sequence is 14 residues long. V lost 4 bases, J lost 7 bases, and 7 bases stayed unmatched. The CDR3 region is CASSSSGVRNEQFF. Written as DNA, the CDR3 is TGTGCCAGCAGTTCTAGCGGTGTTAGGAATGAGCAGTTCTTC.

The chain uses TRBV6-1 and TRBJ2-7; 7 nucleotides match TRBD1. From germline, CDR1 is MNHNS and CDR2 SASEGT. This CDR3 comprises 15 residues. Trimming took 2 bases from V and 3 from J; bases not matched to a gene: 7. The CDR3 DNA reads TGTGCCAGCAGTGAAAGGACAGGCAGTTTCTACGAGCAGTACTTC. This translates into CASSERTGSFYEQYF.

V is TRBV7-6 and J is TRBJ2-1, with 10 nucleotides matching TRBD2. The CDR3 sequence is 16 residues long. Germline V lookup: CDR1 SGHVS, CDR2 FNYEAQ. The V segment lost 2 bases and the J segment 0 bases; nucleotides outside the gene matches: 1. The CDR3 bases are TGTGCCAGCAGCTTAACTAGCGGGGACTCCTACAATGAGCAGTTCTTC. Amino acids: CASSLTSGDSYNEQFF. Supplemented by reference TRBV7-6 and TRBJ2-1, the full variable domain reads GAGVSQSPRYKVTKRGQDVALRCDPISGHVSLYWYRQALGQGPEFLTYFNYEAQQDKSGLPNDRFSAERPEGSISTLTIQRTEQRDSAMYRCASSLTSGDSYNEQFFGPGTRLTVL.

The chain couples TRBV11-2 to TRBJ2-7; no definite D call. The CDR3 length is 15 residues. Germline CDR1 is SGHAT and CDR2 is FQNNGV. V was trimmed by 3 bases and J by 4 bases, leaving 16 bases between them. CDR3 bases: TGTGCCAGCAGCTTTACCCCCGAATCTCTGTACGAGCAGTACTTC. This encodes CASSFTPESLYEQYF.

The chain employs TRBV4-2 and TRBJ2-5, with a possible D match to TRBD2 (5 bases). Germline CDR1 LGHNA, CDR2 YNFKEQ. V was cut by 3 bases and J by 4 bases, with 12 bases left in between. The CDR3 contains 14 residues. The CDR3 DNA reads TGTGCCAGCAGCCACCCTGGGAGTGGAGAGACCCAGTACTTC. Residues: CASSHPGSGETQYF.

In the case of this clone: Distinct nucleotide sequences in the sample also encode this CDR3. This chain connects TRBV11-2 to TRBJ2-7; D is tentatively TRBD1 or TRBD2 (5 bases each). In germline, CDR1 is SGHAT, CDR2 FQNNGV. The CDR3 sequence is 14 residues long. V was pared by 5 bases and J by 1 base, with 12 bases between. As DNA, the CDR3 is TGTGCCAGCAGCACCGGGACGGGTTCCTACGAGCAGTACTTC. Amino acids: CASSTGTGSYEQYF.

The rearrangement joins TRBV4-1 to TRBJ2-3; D perhaps matches TRBD2 (6 bases). This CDR3 has 16 residues. Looked up from germline, CDR1 is MGHRA and CDR2 is YSYEKL. Trimming cost V 0 bases and J 0 bases, with 10 bases left between them. This CDR3 is CASSQEYGTSTDTQYF. As DNA, the CDR3 is TGCGCCAGCAGCCAAGAGTATGGGACTAGCACAGATACGCAGTATTTT.

The chain links TRBV9 to TRBJ2-1; tentatively, D is TRBD1 (6 bases). Between the trimmed V and J ends, which lost 3 bases and 7 bases, there was a span of 20 bases. Germline V gives CDR1 SGDLS, CDR2 YYNGEE. The CDR3 runs 16 residues. CDR3: CASSEAGVGVKNEQFF. The CDR3 nucleotides read TGTGCCAGCAGCGAAGCAGGGGTTGGGGTAAAAAATGAGCAGTTCTTC.

The V call is TRBV2, the J call TRBJ2-3; D call uncertain. The CDR3 consists of 14 residues. The germline V and J ends were trimmed by 7 bases and 1 base, with 12 bases remaining between them. Germline V gene lookup returns CDR1 SNHLY and CDR2 FYNNEI. For the CDR3, the DNA is TGTGCCAGCACCCGCGGCCTGGGCACAGATACGCAGTATTTT. It codes for CASTRGLGTDTQYF.

V usage is TRBV7-3 and J usage is TRBJ2-3, with D possibly being TRBD1 (5 bases). The V and J ends lost 4 bases and 4 bases respectively, with 12 bases between them. Germline CDR1 SGHTA, CDR2 FQGTGA. There are 14 residues in the CDR3. This chain's CDR3 is CASSWGSGADTQYF. Written as DNA, the CDR3 is TGTGCCAGCAGCTGGGGCTCGGGCGCAGATACGCAGTATTTT.